This T cell receptor beta chain derives from a study of T cell responses to AZD1222 COVID-19 vaccine. Overall study results and limits: Reportedly, close to half of spike-specific TCRs are directed against unmutated variant regions. Compared with day 0, the breadth and depth of the Spike-specific TCR repertoire rose significantly after two doses of AZD1222.

The CDR3 is 16 residues long. Trimming stripped 4 bases from V and 4 bases from J, with 14 bases between. Germline CDR1 reads LGHDT; CDR2 reads YNNKEL (reference sequence). On this clone itself: Its antigen is currently unknown.

Generated by immunoSEQ multiplex PCR, the TCRdb table keeps only in-frame clones and is missing some. The sample lists around 70,000 clones; 70% to 90% were seen once. The rearrangement links TRBV3-1 (or the pseudogene TRBV3-2) to TRBJ1-6; D perhaps matches TRBD1 (5 bases). This clonotype originated in an adult who received the MenACWY meningococcal vaccine as a control. The input for sequencing was peripheral blood, taken 28 days after the second dose of the MenACWY control vaccine. The CDR3 protein is CASSPGGDGYNSPLHF. For the CDR3, the DNA is TGTGCCAGCAGCCCGGGCGGGGACGGATATAATTCACCCCTCCACTTT.